One sample yielded the 26 T cell receptor beta chains listed below, sequenced in a study of cytomegalovirus exposure and HLA in healthy donors. The study ran its PCR with 60 Vbeta and 13 Jbeta primers. The table came from immunoSEQ multiplex PCR; TCRdb's copy has only in-frame clones and leaves some out. The sample has under 80,000 clones; around 63% are singletons. The sequenced material came from PBMCs. These receptors originate from a woman aged 25 to 39 in good health and CMV-seronegative.

Here the CDR3 DNA reads TGTGCCAGCGGGGCCAGCTACAACACAGATACGCAGTATTTT. Translating gives CASGASYNTDTQYF. The chain combines TRBV11-1 with TRBJ2-3, with D possibly being TRBD1 (5 bases). The CDR3 is 14 residues long. Trimming removed 8 bases from V and 2 bases from J, with 14 bases in between. From germline, CDR1 is SGHAT and CDR2 FQDESV (reference sequence).

The chain recombines TRBV9 with TRBJ2-1, with TRBD2 as a possible D gene (7 bases). Germline values: CDR1 SGDLS, CDR2 YYNGEE. V lost 2 bases to trimming and J lost 7 bases, with 16 bases between them. CDR3 length: 15 residues. The CDR3 loop is CASSVTGGLGNEQFF. CDR3 bases: TGTGCCAGCAGCGTCACCGGGGGGCTAGGGAATGAGCAGTTCTTC.

V gene TRBV5-1 combines with J gene TRBJ1-3; D is perhaps TRBD1 (5 bases). Trimming left V 6 bases short and J 0 bases short, with 13 bases between. CDR1 is SGHRS and CDR2 is YFSETQ in the germline V gene. This CDR3 is 15 amino acids long. Here the CDR3 reads CASTTDPNSGNTIYF. CDR3 coding DNA: TGCGCCAGCACGACAGACCCCAACTCTGGAAACACCATATATTTT.

The CDR3 coding sequence is TGTGCCAGCAGTTGGGATGGAGGGATTTATGGCTACACCTTC. This gives the protein CASSWDGGIYGYTF. V and J are TRBV6-5 and TRBJ1-2, with no clear D. V was shortened by 4 bases and J by 5 bases, with 14 bases between the two germline ends. The CDR3 is made up of 14 amino acids. In germline, CDR1 is MNHEY, CDR2 SVGAGI.

The chain carries TRBV28 and TRBJ2-1, with D perhaps TRBD1 (6 bases). Trimming removed 7 bases from V and 3 bases from J, with 10 bases in between. This CDR3 region has 13 residues. Germline CDR1 is MDHEN and CDR2 is SYDVKM. The CDR3 reads CASTMTGYNEQFF. CDR3 in DNA: TGTGCCAGCACCATGACAGGCTACAATGAGCAGTTCTTC.

The chain has TRBV29-1 and TRBJ2-1, with 13 bases lining up with TRBD2. With V trimmed by 7 bases and J by 9 bases, 15 bases remained unmatched. The CDR3 is 16 amino acids. The germline V gene has CDR1 SQVTM and CDR2 ANQGSEA. The CDR3 here is CSAIRPGLAGKGEQFF. CDR3 DNA sequence: TGCAGCGCCATACGACCGGGACTAGCGGGGAAGGGTGAGCAGTTCTTC.

The chain employs TRBV7-2 and TRBJ1-1; no clear D gene. V dropped 5 bases and J dropped 1 base, with 11 bases sitting between them. Germline V lookup: CDR1 SGHTA, CDR2 FQGNSA. The CDR3 length is 14 residues. This chain's CDR3 is CASSLVEGNTEAFF. In DNA form, the CDR3 reads TGTGCCAGCAGCCTAGTCGAGGGGAACACTGAAGCTTTCTTT.

As to this clone: The junction and the germline gene differ at one end; a read error may be behind it. This rearrangement joins TRBV4-3 to TRBJ1-1; D ambiguous. CDR1 and CDR2 (germline): LGHNA, YSLEER. CDR3 length: 15 amino acids. DNA of the CDR3: TGCGCCAGCAGCCAAGACCCGGGATTGAACGCTGAAGCTTTCTTT. Its protein is CASSQDPGLNAEAFF.

This rearrangement joins TRBV15 to TRBJ2-7; D is undetermined. Germline loops: CDR1 LNHNV, CDR2 YYDKDF (reference sequence). Deletions cut 0 bases from V and 7 bases from J, with 13 bases between. CDR3 length: 14 amino acids. The CDR3 region is CATSRDSTLDEQYF. In DNA form, the CDR3 reads TGTGCCACCAGCAGAGATTCGACTCTCGATGAGCAGTACTTC. Full variable domain (missing parts from reference TRBV15 and TRBJ2-7): DAMVIQNPRYQVTQFGKPVTLSCSQTLNHNVMYWYQQKSSQAPKLLFHYYDKDFNNEADTPDNFQSRRPNTSFCFLDIRSPGLGDTAMYLCATSRDSTLDEQYFGPGTRLTVT.

This clone was observed a handful of times. V usage is TRBV27 and J usage is TRBJ1-1; 9 positions match TRBD1. The CDR3 covers 14 residues. J gave up 7 bases and V 5 bases, and 8 bases lay outside the gene matches. Germline V gene lookup returns CDR1 MNHEY and CDR2 SMNVEV (reference sequence). CDR3 nucleotides: TGTGCCAGCAGTAACAGCTGGACAGGGGATGAAGCTTTCTTT. Translated: CASSNSWTGDEAFF.

This clone has more than one count but fewer than ten. This chain uses TRBV19 with TRBJ2-5, with 8 bases lining up with TRBD1. Trimming at V came to 5 bases and at J to 4 bases, leaving 9 bases not matched to a gene. Germline CDR1 reads LNHDA; CDR2 reads SQIVND (reference sequence). The CDR3 totals 15 residues. CDR3 in amino acids: CASSDGQGPRETQYF. The DNA of the CDR3 is TGTGCCAGTAGTGACGGACAGGGCCCGCGAGAGACCCAGTACTTC. Using reference TRBV19 and TRBJ2-5 for the parts outside the CDR3, the full variable domain is DGGITQSPKYLFRKEGQNVTLSCEQNLNHDAMYWYRQDPGQGLRLIYYSQIVNDFQKGDIAEGYSVSREKKESFPLTVTSAQKNPTAFYLCASSDGQGPRETQYFGPGTRLLVL.

This clone showed up just a few times. The V gene is TRBV27, the J gene TRBJ1-5, with unresolved D. Looked up from germline, CDR1 is MNHEY and CDR2 is SMNVEV (reference sequence). V was cut by 5 bases and J by 1 base, with 12 bases left in between. This CDR3 is built from 15 residues. The CDR3 DNA reads as TGTGCCAGCAGTGTATTTGTGGGCAGCAATCAGCCCCAGCATTTT. Translation: CASSVFVGSNQPQHF.

The V gene is TRBV7-9, the J gene TRBJ2-5; the D is unclear. Germline V lookup: CDR1 SEHNR, CDR2 FQNEAQ (reference sequence). The V end lost 3 bases, the J end lost 5 bases, and 13 bases lay between the germline ends. The CDR3 is 14 amino acids. This CDR3 is CASSFGYVSETQYF. The CDR3 region has the DNA TGTGCCAGCAGCTTCGGGTACGTTTCGGAGACCCAGTACTTC.

This clone has a handful of counts. The rearrangement links TRBV6-5 to TRBJ1-2, with 8 bases aligning to TRBD1. CDR3 length: 13 residues. Germline V gene lookup returns CDR1 MNHEY and CDR2 SVGAGI. V was pared by 5 bases and J by 6 bases, with 5 bases of the junction left unmatched. The CDR3 bases are TGTGCCAGCAGTGACACAGGGGGACATGGCTACACCTTC. Translated, it gives CASSDTGGHGYTF.

The CDR3 is CASSYGTGETGELFF. In nucleotides, the CDR3 is TGTGCCAGCAGCTATGGGACAGGGGAAACCGGGGAGCTGTTTTTT. The chain employs TRBV11-3 and TRBJ2-2; 10 bases align to TRBD1. Germline V gene data show CDR1 as SGHNT and CDR2 as YENEEA. V lost 4 bases, J lost 5 bases, and 4 bases stayed unmatched. This CDR3 contains 15 residues.

This clone was observed a handful of times. The genes are TRBV5-6 and TRBJ2-5; TRBD1 matches at 7 bases. The germline V gene encodes CDR1 SGHDT and CDR2 YYEEEE. The CDR3 has 15 residues. V shed 4 bases, J shed 5 bases, and the junction held 11 bases outside the gene matches. The CDR3 nucleotides are TGTGCCAGCAGCCGGGGACAGAACTGGGAGGAGACCCAGTACTTC. It translates to CASSRGQNWEETQYF.

The chain couples TRBV29-1 to TRBJ1-1; D unclear. CDR3 length equals 13 residues. Trimming pared 5 bases from V and 0 bases from J, leaving 10 bases between. The germline gives CDR1 SQVTM, CDR2 ANQGSEA. In DNA, the CDR3 is TGCAGCGTTCTCGTTGCTATGAACACTGAAGCTTTCTTT. Its protein is CSVLVAMNTEAFF.

This rearrangement joins TRBV13 to TRBJ1-3; 9 bases fit TRBD1. V lost 5 bases to trimming and J lost 3 bases; unmatched junction nucleotides: 8. The germline V gene encodes CDR1 PRHDT and CDR2 FYEKMQ (reference sequence). This CDR3 comprises 16 residues. The CDR3: CASSLWGQGGGNTIYF. The CDR3 DNA follows: TGTGCCAGCAGCCTCTGGGGACAGGGAGGTGGAAACACCATATATTTT.

The rearrangement joins TRBV7-9 to TRBJ2-1; D call uncertain. In germline, CDR1 is SEHNR, CDR2 FQNEAQ (reference sequence). V was pared by 5 bases and J by 4 bases, with 12 bases between. The CDR3 spans 14 residues. The CDR3: CASSAHYRYNEQFF. The CDR3 nucleotides are TGTGCCAGCAGCGCCCATTACAGATACAATGAGCAGTTCTTC.

The chain is built from TRBV18 and TRBJ2-7; TRBD1 aligns across 7 bases. The V and J ends lost 5 bases and 4 bases, in that order; junction bases with no gene match: 11. Germline CDR1 and CDR2: KGHSH and LQKENI. The CDR3 is 15 amino acids. CDR3 sequence reads: CASSKDRLHGYEQYF. As DNA, the CDR3 is TGTGCCAGCTCAAAGGACAGGCTTCATGGGTACGAGCAGTACTTC.

The chain recombines TRBV4-3 with TRBJ2-1; 12 nucleotides line up with TRBD1. The CDR3 runs 18 residues. Germline lookup yields CDR1 LGHNA and CDR2 YSLEER. V gave up 3 bases and J gave up 10 bases; unmatched junction bases: 16. In DNA form, the CDR3 reads TGCGCCAGCAGCCACCCCCTCCTCGGGACAGGGGGCGGGGGGGAGCAGTTCTTC. Protein: CASSHPLLGTGGGGEQFF.

A remark on this clone: An end of the junction differs from the germline gene, which may be a read error. The chain has TRBV7-9 and TRBJ1-6; D uncertain. Germline lookup yields CDR1 SEHNR and CDR2 FQNEAQ (reference sequence). The length of the CDR3 is 16 residues. The CDR3: CASSQDPEGFTSPLHF. DNA of the CDR3: TGCGCCAGCAGCCAAGACCCGGAGGGCTTTACTTCACCCCTCCACTTT.

This sequence joins TRBV4-3 and TRBJ1-2; tentative D call: TRBD1 (6 bases). The CDR3 runs 15 residues. CDR1 and CDR2 (germline): LGHNA, YSLEER. Trimming cost V 3 bases and J 5 bases, with 16 bases left between them. The CDR3, as DNA: TGCGCCAGCAGCCAGGGGGCCACCGCCAGTTATGGCTACACCTTC. Translating it yields CASSQGATASYGYTF.

The chain employs TRBV9 and TRBJ1-4, with 9 bases aligning to TRBD1. The junction had 8 bases not matched to a gene; V was cut back by 3 bases and J by 8 bases. CDR1 is SGDLS and CDR2 is YYNGEE in the germline V gene. This CDR3 is built from 15 residues. The CDR3 sequence: CASSGGGTGREKLFF. The DNA for the CDR3 is TGTGCCAGCAGCGGAGGAGGGACAGGGAGGGAAAAACTGTTTTTT.

This clone was recorded only once. V is TRBV29-1 and J is TRBJ2-2; TRBD1 is a possible D gene (6 bases). Germline V lookup: CDR1 SQVTM, CDR2 ANQGSEA. V was trimmed by 4 bases and J by 6 bases, leaving 9 bases between them. The CDR3 has 12 residues. For the CDR3, the DNA is TGCAGCGTTGGGAGGACAGCCGGGGAGCTGTTTTTT. Translation gives CSVGRTAGELFF.

In its sample, this clone was seen a few times. The V call is TRBV4-3, the J call TRBJ1-1; no reliable D call. The CDR3 runs to 15 residues. V lost 1 base and J lost 0, with 9 bases in between. Germline loops: CDR1 LGHNA, CDR2 YSLEER. The DNA for the CDR3 is TGCGCCAGCAGCCAAGGCAGTTCCATGAACACTGAAGCTTTCTTT. As protein: CASSQGSSMNTEAFF.